Detailed here is one TCR beta chain. This clonotype occurred a few times. Its antigen is unknown. No base quality values were provided; no much bigger clone lies one nucleotide off. The CDR3 covers 16 residues, taking in both the cysteine and the phenylalanine. The CDR3 DNA has 48 bases and is translated from base 1. Clipping removes 1 base from V and 3 bases from J, with 8 as the unmatched junction base count. Taken from the germline V gene (reference sequence), the CDR1 and CDR2 loops are MNHEY and SMNVEV. This entry belongs to a study of blood T cells in healthy people across ages (dated by TCRdb to the mid-2010s). For context, the study as a whole: Template switching captured roughly one uniquely barcoded TCR beta cDNA molecule per two T cells in model experiments. To track age-related changes in TCR beta repertoire diversity, the study relied on deep sequencing normalized with unique cDNA molecular identifiers. Donors were grouped into four age groups: young (average about 15 years), middle-aged (about 38), aged (approximately 58) and long-lived (about 89). Using the same blood draw, the study looked at two additional independent replicas of 1 million unique cDNA reads for two donors, one aged 18 to 30 and the other aged 80 or older.

Points the paper makes about the study in general: Donor CMV infection status was unknown, potentially confounding age-related changes in expanded clonotypes. Estimates of total diversity based on one million sequenced T cells were considered lower bounds and underestimates. The percentage of naive T cells measured by flow cytometry correlated strongly with observed TCR beta diversity. Observed TCR beta diversity per million T cells fell roughly linearly with age, and a significant reduction was already apparent by age around 36. Since profiling was done on bulk unsorted PBMCs, naive and antigen-experienced compartments could not be conclusively compared. Compared with the aged group, more naive CD4+ T cells, fewer expanded clones and increased TCR diversity were shown by the long-lived group, suggesting age selection.

The donors were roughly 39 Caucasian individuals from Russia, aged roughly 6 to 100 years, who were systemically healthy. About 9.8 milliliters of peripheral blood were drawn from each donor into EDTA-treated Vacutainer tubes. PBMCs were isolated by Ficoll-Paque density-gradient centrifugation, with at least 7 million obtained per sample. Trizol reagent was used to extract total RNA from PBMCs, with at least 5.5 micrograms per sample. For every donor, flow cytometry on a PBMC aliquot measured the percentage of naive CD45RAhigh/CD27high T cells. Libraries were constructed by 5' RACE. TCRdb shows the sequencer as Illumina HiSeq 2500. A second roughly 6 to 11 cycle PCR used a sample-barcoded 5' primer and a J-beta primer mix. A template-switch 5' adaptor carrying 12 random nucleotides introduced a unique molecular identifier onto each TCR beta cDNA molecule. Each sample yielded at least 3 million CDR3-containing paired-end reads. All of the RNA was converted into first-strand cDNA using the Mint cDNA synthesis kit, with a TRBC-specific oligonucleotide serving as the primer. All cDNA was treated with uracil-DNA glycosylase and then went through a first 18-cycle PCR with the universal primers M1SS and BC2_uni_R. Under the source paper's analysis protocol: For normalization, 1 million high-quality reads, each with a distinct molecular identifier, were randomly selected from each sample. Instead of being binned into consensus sequences, reads that shared molecular identifiers were thrown out. CDR3 identification, clonotype clustering and error correction used MiTCR with a Q25 quality threshold and the strictest error-elimination algorithm. A nonparametric unseen species model using Euler transformation provided a lower-bound estimate of total TCR beta diversity. TCRdb ran its own pipeline on the public reads, namely fastp trimming at Q25 and MiXCR clone calling, and kept in-frame beta chains. All rows with the same CDR3 protein become a single entry with the most common DNA and genes. TCRdb, not the authors, supplied the V and J calls. The sample table contains over 500,000 distinct CDR3 sequences; only one count was recorded for about 26% of them. 3% to 4.5% of the sample is in the top ten clones.

This sample was shared with a second study, whose subject was T cells of mothers and their children. The second source states: Nine systemically healthy Caucasian individuals served as donors, namely three mothers together with their six children. cDNA synthesis used all of the extracted RNA, with roughly 1.5 ug of RNA in each 15 ul reaction. In the second PCR, the M1S primer introduced both the sample barcodes and 2-4 random nucleotides. Over 8.5 million TCR beta CDR3 reads were obtained for each mother, and millions of reads were obtained for each child. In both related and unrelated pairs, thymic selection shapes the output of TCR recombination in a similar way, with inherited differences having only a minor effect. Normalized repertoire overlap was always slightly but never significantly higher in related than unrelated mother-child pairs. No persistent microchimeric T cell clones were found, with a detection sensitivity of approximately 100 clones per million clonotypes. Deep NGS was used in the study to compare the TCR beta repertoires of mothers and children and to look for features that separate related mother-child pairs from unrelated individuals. The mean age was 40 +/- 4 years for the mothers and approximately 11 +/- 4 years for the children. After adapter ligation was performed with NEBNext reagents, the libraries were sequenced on an Illumina HiSeq 2000 with 100+100 nt paired-end reads. To avoid cross-contamination, the mother libraries and the child libraries were prepared a month apart and sequenced in separate runs. Between roughly 500,000 and 2,300,000 distinct TCR beta clonotypes were identified per donor. Naive TCR beta clonotypes were estimated from low-frequency clonotypes matched to each donor's FACS-determined naive share, without sorting.

Sequenced: blood. The chain uses TRBV27 and TRBJ1-2, with 7 middle bases fitting TRBD1. This clonotype was obtained from a boy aged 2-15 years in good health. The CDR3 reads CASSLLRTGADYGYTF. The DNA reads TGTGCCAGCAGTTTATTGCGTACAGGGGCGGACTATGGCTACACCTTC.